The 30 T cell receptor beta chains given below trace back to one sample, sequenced in a study of graft-versus-host responses after intestinal transplantation. The assay was immunoSEQ multiplex PCR, and TCRdb's table has in-frame clones only and misses some. The sample lists around 70,000 clones, about 89% occurring once. Their antigens remain unidentified. This material consisted of unstimulated CD8+ T cells sorted from spleen or lymph node cells, taken before intestinal transplant. The receptor source for this set is a human donor who received an intestinal transplant.

The J gene is TRBJ2-5, the V gene TRBV5-1; a possible D gene is TRBD2 (5 bases). The V gene lost 3 bases and the J gene lost 2 bases, with 14 bases spanning the gap. The germline gives CDR1 SGHRS, CDR2 YFSETQ. The CDR3 sequence is 15 residues long. This CDR3 reads CASSSVAADQETQYF. For the CDR3, the DNA is TGCGCCAGCAGCTCGGTCGCAGCGGATCAAGAGACCCAGTACTTC.

The chain carries TRBV25-1 and TRBJ2-3; D is undetermined. The ends were cut back, 1 base at V and 2 bases at J, with 13 bases in the middle. The V gene's germline CDR1 is MGHDK and CDR2 SYGVNS. This CDR3 is 16 amino acids long. Here the CDR3 DNA reads TGTGCCAGCAGTGAATTCTATCTACAGACCACAGATACGCAGTATTTT. Translation: CASSEFYLQTTDTQYF.

The chain has TRBV7-6 and TRBJ2-7; the D is unclear. Looked up from germline, CDR1 is SGHVS and CDR2 is FNYEAQ. V shed 1 base and J shed 6 bases, with 16 bases lying between them. The CDR3 sequence is 15 residues long. CDR3 amino acids: CASSLGPSEKFEQYF. CDR3 in DNA: TGTGCCAGCAGCTTAGGACCCAGCGAGAAGTTCGAGCAGTACTTC. The full variable domain, with the rest looked up from reference TRBV7-6 and TRBJ2-7, is GAGVSQSPRYKVTKRGQDVALRCDPISGHVSLYWYRQALGQGPEFLTYFNYEAQQDKSGLPNDRFSAERPEGSISTLTIQRTEQRDSAMYRCASSLGPSEKFEQYFGPGTRLTVT.

The rearrangement uses TRBV7-9 and TRBJ1-1, with D possibly TRBD1 on 6 matching bases. The V and J ends lost 2 bases and 6 bases respectively, with 16 bases between them. Germline V gene data show CDR1 as SEHNR and CDR2 as FQNEAQ (reference sequence). The CDR3 runs 15 residues. The CDR3 reads CASSLPPGQTAEAFF. The CDR3, as DNA: TGTGCCAGCAGCTTACCCCCTGGACAGACCGCTGAAGCTTTCTTT.

This clone was picked up a small number of times. The J gene is TRBJ1-4, the V gene TRBV7-9, with TRBD1 as a possible D gene (6 bases). With 3 bases removed from V and 0 bases from J, the gap between germline ends came to 8 bases. The CDR3 consists of 15 residues. Per the germline V gene, CDR1 is SEHNR and CDR2 is FQNEAQ (reference sequence). The CDR3 protein is CASSFGQPTNEKLFF. The CDR3 DNA is TGTGCCAGCAGCTTCGGACAGCCAACTAATGAAAAACTGTTTTTT.

Only a few counts were recorded for this clone. The chain carries TRBV4-1 and TRBJ1-4; TRBD1 is a possible D gene (5 bases). The V gene's germline CDR1 is MGHRA and CDR2 YSYEKL. The CDR3 extends over 15 amino acids. The germline V and J ends were trimmed by 1 base and 8 bases, with 14 bases remaining between them. CDR3 protein: CASSQGGGVGEKLFF. The CDR3 nucleotides are TGCGCCAGCAGCCAAGGGGGGGGAGTCGGGGAAAAACTGTTTTTT.

V usage is TRBV5-1 and J usage is TRBJ2-7; tentative D call: TRBD1 (6 bases). CDR1 is SGHRS, CDR2 YFSETQ, per germline. Trimming cost V 5 bases and J 2 bases, with 14 bases left between them. CDR3 size: 14 residues. CDR3 sequence reads: CASSFTGLPYEQYF. The CDR3, as DNA: TGCGCCAGCAGTTTTACAGGGCTCCCCTACGAGCAGTACTTC.

This chain joins TRBV4-1 and TRBJ2-7; 8 bases are a match to TRBD2. Trimming took 3 bases from V and 0 from J; bases not matched to a gene: 4. CDR1 and CDR2 from the germline V gene are MGHRA and YSYEKL. The CDR3 runs to 15 residues. DNA of the CDR3: TGCGCCAGCAGCCATGTAGCGGGAAGCTCCTACGAGCAGTACTTC. Protein sequence: CASSHVAGSSYEQYF.

This chain uses TRBV6-5 with TRBJ2-2, with a tentative D call TRBD1 (6 bases). CDR1 is MNHEY and CDR2 is SVGAGI in the germline V gene. Trimming removed 2 bases at V and 6 bases at J, with 16 bases between. This CDR3 is 16 amino acids long. The CDR3 nucleotides are TGTGCCAGCAGTTACAATCCAGGGGAAAGGCCCGGGGAGCTGTTTTTT. As protein: CASSYNPGERPGELFF.

This clone was counted only a few times. This rearrangement joins TRBV5-4 to TRBJ2-7; TRBD2 is a possible D gene (5 bases). Deletions cut 4 bases from V and 6 bases from J, with 17 bases between. This CDR3 has 14 amino acids. The germline gives CDR1 SGHNT, CDR2 YYREEE (reference sequence). CDR3 sequence reads: CASSRGGYRREQYF. As DNA, the CDR3 is TGTGCCAGCAGCCGAGGCGGGTATCGGCGCGAGCAGTACTTC.

J is TRBJ1-1 and V is TRBV18; tentatively, D is TRBD1 (5 bases). Trimming cost V 2 bases and J 0 bases, with 13 bases left between them. The germline V gene encodes CDR1 KGHSH and CDR2 LQKENI. The CDR3 runs 16 residues. For the CDR3, the DNA is TGTGCCAGCTCACCAATCCTTGGGGGGGTGAACACTGAAGCTTTCTTT. Translation gives CASSPILGGVNTEAFF.

This clone has a handful of counts. Sequence at one end of the junction differs from germline and may be a read error. The chain employs TRBV6-1 and TRBJ1-3; no firm D call. Germline V CDR1 and CDR2: MNHNS, SASEGT. This CDR3 contains 12 residues. Here the CDR3 DNA reads TGTGCCAGCAATGAACTTAGTAGCACCATATATTTT. This codes for CASNELSSTIYF.

This clone has only one observation. This chain connects TRBV6-5 to TRBJ1-2; D ambiguous. Per germline, CDR1 MNHEY and CDR2 SVGAGI. Deletions cut 1 base from V and 3 bases from J, with 6 bases between. The CDR3 covers 13 residues. DNA for the CDR3: TGTGCCAGCAGTTACTGGGCAGACTATGGCTACACCTTC. Its translation: CASSYWADYGYTF.

This clone turned up a few times. The J gene is TRBJ1-4, the V gene TRBV6-5, with a tentative D call TRBD1 (6 bases). Trimming took 4 bases from V and 10 from J, leaving 16 bases between them. The CDR3 length is 14 residues. CDR1 is MNHEY and CDR2 is SVGAGI in the germline V gene. The CDR3 here is CASSWRNRRGKLFF. The CDR3 DNA follows: TGTGCCAGCAGTTGGAGGAACCGCAGGGGAAAACTGTTTTTT.

V gene TRBV5-8 combines with J gene TRBJ1-2; D perhaps matches TRBD1 (5 bases). The V gene's germline CDR1 is SGHTS and CDR2 YDEGEE. The CDR3 is 15 residues long. Trimming stripped 5 bases from V and 2 bases from J, with 16 bases between. The CDR3 loop is CASRRQPVVNYGYTF. In DNA form, the CDR3 reads TGTGCCAGCAGAAGACAGCCGGTTGTGAACTATGGCTACACCTTC.

The chain couples TRBV9 to TRBJ2-1; 12 bases agree with TRBD2. V was pared by 4 bases and J by 1 base, with 15 bases of the junction left unmatched. The CDR3 loop spans 20 amino acids. Germline V gene lookup returns CDR1 SGDLS and CDR2 YYNGEE. CDR3: CASSPSALAGGPTSYNEQFF. The CDR3 DNA reads as TGTGCCAGCAGCCCCAGCGCACTAGCGGGAGGTCCTACTTCCTACAATGAGCAGTTCTTC.

This sequence joins TRBV29-1 and TRBJ2-3; D perhaps matches TRBD1 (6 bases). Germline loops: CDR1 SQVTM, CDR2 ANQGSEA. V was clipped by 4 bases and J by 0 bases, with 11 bases between them. The CDR3 is 14 amino acids. For the CDR3, the DNA is TGCAGCGTTGGCCCAGGGGCCAGCACAGATACGCAGTATTTT. Translated: CSVGPGASTDTQYF.

V is TRBV29-1 and J is TRBJ2-1; maybe TRBD1 (6 bases). Trimming shortened V by 3 bases and J by 12 bases, and 18 bases separated the two germline ends. Germline V gene lookup returns CDR1 SQVTM and CDR2 ANQGSEA. CDR3 length: 13 amino acids. The CDR3 loop is CSVEGAVALGQFF. The CDR3, as DNA: TGCAGCGTTGAGGGGGCCGTCGCCCTTGGGCAGTTCTTC.

A few counts support this clone. The V gene is TRBV13, the J gene TRBJ2-7; 7 bases map to TRBD2. The CDR3 consists of 13 residues. Germline V gene sequence: CDR1 PRHDT, CDR2 FYEKMQ (reference sequence). J gave up 4 bases and V 3 bases, and 3 bases lay outside the gene matches. The CDR3 bases are TGTGCCAGCAGCTTGGTGGGGGGGTACGAGCAGTACTTC. This codes for CASSLVGGYEQYF. Based on the CDR3 plus reference TRBV13 and TRBJ2-7, the full variable domain is AAGVIQSPRHLIKEKRETATLKCYPIPRHDTVYWYQQGPGQDPQFLISFYEKMQSDKGSIPDRFSAQQFSDYHSELNMSSLELGDSALYFCASSLVGGYEQYFGPGTRLTVT.

V and J are TRBV4-1 and TRBJ2-1, with a tentative D call TRBD1 (6 bases). V lost 0 bases and J lost 3, with 12 bases in between. Germline assignment: CDR1 MGHRA and CDR2 YSYEKL. The CDR3 loop spans 16 amino acids. CDR3 bases: TGCGCCAGCAGCCAAGATGAGGGGGTCCTCTACAATGAGCAGTTCTTC. It codes for CASSQDEGVLYNEQFF.

V and J are TRBV30 and TRBJ2-5; 11 positions agree with TRBD1. V dropped 2 bases and J dropped 4; count of bases not matched to a gene: 6. CDR1 is GTSNPN and CDR2 is SVGIG in the germline V gene (reference sequence). CDR3 length: 15 amino acids. The CDR3 nucleotides read TGTGCCTGGAGTTGGACAGGGGGCTACGGAGAGACCCAGTACTTC. It specifies CAWSWTGGYGETQYF.

This chain connects TRBV2 to TRBJ2-1, with D maybe TRBD2 (6 bases). Germline CDR1 reads SNHLY; CDR2 reads FYNNEI. The CDR3 consists of 15 residues. V gave up 6 bases and J gave up 2 bases, with 14 bases separating them. The CDR3 loop is CASSNSGGPYNEQFF. The CDR3 DNA sequence: TGTGCCAGCAGCAATTCCGGGGGTCCCTACAATGAGCAGTTCTTC.

This clone was seen a single time. The gene calls are TRBV10-3 and TRBJ2-7; D possibly corresponds to TRBD2 (6 bases). V lost 6 bases to trimming and J lost 3 bases, with 12 bases between them. From germline, CDR1 is ENHRY and CDR2 SYGVKD. CDR3 length equals 13 residues. CDR3 in amino acids: CAISEGLGYEQYF. The CDR3 DNA is TGTGCCATCAGCGAGGGACTGGGCTACGAGCAGTACTTC.

This chain joins TRBV5-5 and TRBJ1-2; the match to TRBD1 covers 9 bases. J lost 4 bases, V lost 2 bases, and 9 bases had no gene match. The CDR3 consists of 16 residues. The germline gives CDR1 SGHKS, CDR2 YYEKEE (reference sequence). This chain's CDR3 is CASSFFNRGLSYGYTF. In DNA form, the CDR3 reads TGTGCCAGCAGCTTTTTCAACAGGGGGCTAAGCTATGGCTACACCTTC.

The V gene is TRBV5-1, the J gene TRBJ1-5, with D possibly TRBD1 on 6 matching bases. Per the germline V gene, CDR1 is SGHRS and CDR2 is YFSETQ. Trimming shortened V by 2 bases and J by 1 base, and 10 bases separated the two germline ends. This CDR3 has 15 residues. CDR3 in DNA: TGCGCCAGCAGCTTACAGGGTAAGAGCAATCAGCCCCAGCATTTT. Translated: CASSLQGKSNQPQHF. The whole variable domain, remainder taken from reference TRBV5-1 and TRBJ1-5, is KAGVTQTPRYLIKTRGQQVTLSCSPISGHRSVSWYQQTPGQGLQFLFEYFSETQRNKGNFPGRFSGRQFSNSRSEMNVSTLELGDSALYLCASSLQGKSNQPQHFGDGTRLSIL.

This chain connects TRBV14 to TRBJ2-7; TRBD1 is a possible D gene (6 bases). The CDR3 totals 15 residues. V was pared by 4 bases and J by 2 bases, with 15 bases between. Per the germline V gene, CDR1 is SGHDN and CDR2 is FVKESK. The DNA for the CDR3 is TGTGCCAGCAGCCTAACAGGGATCTCTGCCTACGAGCAGTACTTC. It encodes CASSLTGISAYEQYF.

This chain connects TRBV5-6 to TRBJ2-6; D possibly corresponds to TRBD2 (5 bases). The germline gives CDR1 SGHDT, CDR2 YYEEEE. Trimming stripped 3 bases from V and 0 bases from J, with 10 bases between. The CDR3 is 16 amino acids. DNA of the CDR3: TGTGCCAGCAGCTCCGGACTCAGCTCTGGGGCCAACGTCCTGACTTTC. This gives the protein CASSSGLSSGANVLTF.

This chain links TRBV7-9 with TRBJ1-2; possibly TRBD1 for D (6 bases). The CDR3 consists of 15 residues. Germline V CDR1 and CDR2: SEHNR, FQNEAQ (reference sequence). Trimming took 1 base from V and 6 from J, leaving 15 bases between them. The CDR3 protein is CASSLDNPGENGYTF. The CDR3 DNA sequence: TGTGCCAGCAGCTTAGACAACCCAGGGGAGAATGGCTACACCTTC.

The sample holds a few counts of this clone. V gene TRBV4-1 combines with J gene TRBJ1-1; tentative D call: TRBD1 (6 bases). Trimming removed 4 bases from V and 5 bases from J, with 14 bases in between. Germline CDR1 MGHRA, CDR2 YSYEKL. The CDR3 is 14 residues long. CDR3 region: CASSLEGRGTEAFF. As DNA, the CDR3 is TGCGCCAGCAGCCTCGAAGGGAGGGGGACTGAAGCTTTCTTT.

The V and J genes are TRBV7-2 and TRBJ1-1, with D perhaps TRBD1 (6 bases). The V end was cut by 2 bases, the J end by 5 bases, with 6 bases between. The CDR3 length is 12 residues. Germline V gene data show CDR1 as SGHTA and CDR2 as FQGNSA. The CDR3 sequence is CASSLRGTEAFF. DNA of the CDR3: TGTGCCAGCAGCTTAAGGGGGACTGAAGCTTTCTTT.